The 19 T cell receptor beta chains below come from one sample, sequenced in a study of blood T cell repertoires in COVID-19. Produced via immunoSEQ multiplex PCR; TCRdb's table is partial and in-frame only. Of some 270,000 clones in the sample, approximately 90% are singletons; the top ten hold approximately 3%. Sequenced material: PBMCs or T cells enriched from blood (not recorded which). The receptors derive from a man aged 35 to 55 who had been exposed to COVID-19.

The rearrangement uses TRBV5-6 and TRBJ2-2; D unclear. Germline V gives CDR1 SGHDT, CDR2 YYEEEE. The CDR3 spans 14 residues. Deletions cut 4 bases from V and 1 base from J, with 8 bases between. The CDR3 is CASSSRKNTGELFF. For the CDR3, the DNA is TGTGCCAGCAGCAGCCGTAAGAACACCGGGGAGCTGTTTTTT.

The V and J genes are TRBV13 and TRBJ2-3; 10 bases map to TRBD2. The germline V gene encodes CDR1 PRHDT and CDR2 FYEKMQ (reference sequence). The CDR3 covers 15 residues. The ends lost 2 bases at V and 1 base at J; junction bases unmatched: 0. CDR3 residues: CASSLTSGGTDTQYF. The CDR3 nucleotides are TGTGCCAGCAGCTTAACTAGCGGGGGCACAGATACGCAGTATTTT.

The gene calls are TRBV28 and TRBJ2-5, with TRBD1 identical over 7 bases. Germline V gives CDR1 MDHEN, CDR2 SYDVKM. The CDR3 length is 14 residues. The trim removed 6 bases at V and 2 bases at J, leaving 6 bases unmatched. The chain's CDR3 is CASSQRQGQETQYF. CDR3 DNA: TGTGCCAGCAGCCAAAGACAGGGACAAGAGACCCAGTACTTC.

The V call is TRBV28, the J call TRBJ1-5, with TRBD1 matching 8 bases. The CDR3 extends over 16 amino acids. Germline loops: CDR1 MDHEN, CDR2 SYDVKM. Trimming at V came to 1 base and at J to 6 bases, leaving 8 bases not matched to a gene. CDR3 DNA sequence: TGTGCCAGCAGTTTATCCGGGACAGGTAAACCTCAGCCCCAGCATTTT. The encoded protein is CASSLSGTGKPQPQHF.

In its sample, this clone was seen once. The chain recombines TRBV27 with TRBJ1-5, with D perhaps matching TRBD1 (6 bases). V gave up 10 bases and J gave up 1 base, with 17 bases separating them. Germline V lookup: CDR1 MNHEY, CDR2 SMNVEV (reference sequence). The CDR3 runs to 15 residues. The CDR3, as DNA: TGTGCCACCGCTAATCAGGGGTGGAGCAATCAGCCCCAGCATTTT. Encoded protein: CATANQGWSNQPQHF.

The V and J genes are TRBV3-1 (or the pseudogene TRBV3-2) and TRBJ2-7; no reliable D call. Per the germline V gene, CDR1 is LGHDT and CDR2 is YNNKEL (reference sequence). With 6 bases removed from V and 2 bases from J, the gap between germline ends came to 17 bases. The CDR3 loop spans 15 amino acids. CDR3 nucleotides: TGTGCCAGCAGTCCTGACTGTGTGAGGCCCTACGAGCAGTACTTC. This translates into CASSPDCVRPYEQYF.

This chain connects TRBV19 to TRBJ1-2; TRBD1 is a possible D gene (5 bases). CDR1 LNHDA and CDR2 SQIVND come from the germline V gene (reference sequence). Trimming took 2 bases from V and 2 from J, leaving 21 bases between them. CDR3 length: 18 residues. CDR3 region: CASSISPLAGKRNYGYTF. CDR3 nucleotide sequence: TGTGCCAGTAGTATATCCCCCCTGGCAGGGAAGCGAAACTATGGCTACACCTTC.

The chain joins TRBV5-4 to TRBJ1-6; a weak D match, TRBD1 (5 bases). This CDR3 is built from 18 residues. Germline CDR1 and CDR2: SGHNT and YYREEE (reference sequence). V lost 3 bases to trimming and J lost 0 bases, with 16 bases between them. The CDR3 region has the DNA TGTGCCAGCAGCTGGACAAATGGGTTTAGCTCCTATAATTCACCCCTCCACTTT. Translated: CASSWTNGFSSYNSPLHF.

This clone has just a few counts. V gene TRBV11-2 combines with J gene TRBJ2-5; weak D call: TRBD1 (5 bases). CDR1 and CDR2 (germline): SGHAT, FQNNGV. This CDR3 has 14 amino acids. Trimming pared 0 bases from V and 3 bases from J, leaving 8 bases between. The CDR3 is CASSLDRVEETQYF. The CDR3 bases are TGTGCCAGCAGCTTAGACAGGGTAGAAGAGACCCAGTACTTC.

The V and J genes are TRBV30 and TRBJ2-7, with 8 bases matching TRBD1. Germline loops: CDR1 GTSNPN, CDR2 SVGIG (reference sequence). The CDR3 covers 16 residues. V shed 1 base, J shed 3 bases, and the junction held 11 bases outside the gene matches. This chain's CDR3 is CAWSAPRTGPFYEQYF. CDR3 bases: TGTGCCTGGAGTGCCCCTCGGACAGGGCCTTTCTACGAGCAGTACTTC.

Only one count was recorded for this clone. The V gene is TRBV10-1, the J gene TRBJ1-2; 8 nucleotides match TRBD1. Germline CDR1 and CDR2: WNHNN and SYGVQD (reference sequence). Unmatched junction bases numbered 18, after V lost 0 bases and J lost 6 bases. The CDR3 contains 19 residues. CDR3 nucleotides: TGCGCCAGCAGTGAGTCGGTGAGACTTACCGGACAGGGCATCGATGGCTACACCTTC. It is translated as CASSESVRLTGQGIDGYTF.

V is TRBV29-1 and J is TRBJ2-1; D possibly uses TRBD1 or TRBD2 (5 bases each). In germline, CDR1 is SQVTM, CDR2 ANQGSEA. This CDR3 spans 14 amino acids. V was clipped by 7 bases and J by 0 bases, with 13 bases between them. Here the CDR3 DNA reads TGCAGCGGGGGGACGGGGAGCTCCTACAATGAGCAGTTCTTC. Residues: CSGGTGSSYNEQFF.

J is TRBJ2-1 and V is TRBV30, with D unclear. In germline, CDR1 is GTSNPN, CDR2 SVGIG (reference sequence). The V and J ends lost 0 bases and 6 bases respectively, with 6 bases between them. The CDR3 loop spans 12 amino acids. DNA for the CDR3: TGTGCCTGGAGTGTACGCGGCAATGAGCAGTTCTTC. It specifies CAWSVRGNEQFF.

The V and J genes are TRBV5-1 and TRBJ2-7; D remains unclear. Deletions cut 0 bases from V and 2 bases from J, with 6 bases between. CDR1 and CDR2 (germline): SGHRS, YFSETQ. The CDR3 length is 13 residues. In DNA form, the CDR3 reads TGCGCCAGCAGCTTGGGCAGTACCTACGAGCAGTACTTC. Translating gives CASSLGSTYEQYF.

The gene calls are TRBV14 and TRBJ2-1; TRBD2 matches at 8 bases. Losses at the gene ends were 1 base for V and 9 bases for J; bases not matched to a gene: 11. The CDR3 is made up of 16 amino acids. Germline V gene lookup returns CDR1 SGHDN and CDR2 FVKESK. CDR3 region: CASSQVDELAEAEQFF. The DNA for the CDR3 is TGTGCCAGCAGCCAAGTTGATGAACTAGCGGAAGCTGAGCAGTTCTTC.

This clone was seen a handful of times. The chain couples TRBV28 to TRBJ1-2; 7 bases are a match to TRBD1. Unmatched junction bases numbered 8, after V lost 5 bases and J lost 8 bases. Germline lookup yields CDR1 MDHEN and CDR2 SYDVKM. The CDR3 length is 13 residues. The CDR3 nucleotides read TGTGCCAGCAGTCTGACAGGGATAAACGGCTACACCTTC. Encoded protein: CASSLTGINGYTF.

This CDR3 reads CASSFRNIQYF. As DNA, the CDR3 is TGTGCCAGCAGTTTTAGAAACATTCAGTACTTC. This chain links TRBV12-3 or TRBV12-4 with TRBJ2-4, with D uncertain. The CDR3 extends over 11 amino acids. V lost 3 bases, J lost 6 bases, and 3 bases lay in between.

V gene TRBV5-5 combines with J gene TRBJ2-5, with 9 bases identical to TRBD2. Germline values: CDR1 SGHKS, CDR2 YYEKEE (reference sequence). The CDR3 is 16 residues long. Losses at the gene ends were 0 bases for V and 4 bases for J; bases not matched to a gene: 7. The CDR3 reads CASSLEVAGVVETQYF. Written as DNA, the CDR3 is TGTGCCAGCAGCTTGGAGGTAGCGGGAGTAGTAGAGACCCAGTACTTC.

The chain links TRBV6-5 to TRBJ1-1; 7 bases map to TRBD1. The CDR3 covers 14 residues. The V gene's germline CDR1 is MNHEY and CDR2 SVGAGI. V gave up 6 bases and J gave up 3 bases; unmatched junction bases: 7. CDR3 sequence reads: CASSRTTGDTEAFF. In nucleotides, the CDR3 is TGTGCCAGCAGCCGTACAACAGGGGACACTGAAGCTTTCTTT.